This TCR beta chain was identified during a study of beta chain features in type 1 diabetes. Whole-study results and caveats: Relative to healthy donors, patients appeared to have naive, central memory and Treg TCRB repertoires that were more similar. Any HLA-type effect on TCRB rearrangement remained unresolved here. Junctions at VDJ sites from type 1 diabetes patients had fewer insertions and more deletions.

Reverse transcription of all isolated RNA meant that expressed TCRB transcripts were sequenced. Sequencing used immunoSEQ multiplex PCR; TCRdb keeps in-frame clones, though not all of them. Counted here are roughly 140,000 clones, 40% to 55% occurring once; the ten biggest clones make up 0.4% to 0.5%. The V and J ends lost 0 bases and 5 bases, in that order; junction bases with no gene match: 2. CDR3 length: 14 amino acids. Germline-derived CDR1 and CDR2 are SGDLS and YYNGEE. Blood was collected once per donor into heparin, averaging approximately 0.12 L. Note on this clone: Its antigen is unidentified.

J is TRBJ1-1 and V is TRBV9; 9 nucleotides line up with TRBD1. The source material was Tregs from blood. The TCR originated in a young man in good health. Here the CDR3 reads CASSVAGTGTEAFF. The DNA of the CDR3 is TGTGCCAGCAGCGTAGCCGGGACAGGGACTGAAGCTTTCTTT.